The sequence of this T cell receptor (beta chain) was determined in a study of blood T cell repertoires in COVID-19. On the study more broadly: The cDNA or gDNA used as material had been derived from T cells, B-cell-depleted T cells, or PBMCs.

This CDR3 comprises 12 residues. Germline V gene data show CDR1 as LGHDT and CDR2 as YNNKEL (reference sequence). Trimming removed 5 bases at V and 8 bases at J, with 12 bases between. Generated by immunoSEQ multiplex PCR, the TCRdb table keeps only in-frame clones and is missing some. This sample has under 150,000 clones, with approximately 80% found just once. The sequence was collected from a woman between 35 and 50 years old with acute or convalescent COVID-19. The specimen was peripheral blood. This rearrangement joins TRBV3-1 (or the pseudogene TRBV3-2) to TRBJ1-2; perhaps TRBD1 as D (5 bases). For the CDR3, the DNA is TGTGCCAGCAGCTCCTACAGGATGGGCTACACCTTC. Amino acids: CASSSYRMGYTF.